This entry features one T cell receptor (beta chain) sequence. As yet, its antigen is unknown. Germline CDR1 and CDR2: SGHTS and YDEGEE. V lost 2 bases and J lost 1; bases outside the gene matches: 12. The CDR3 sequence is 18 residues long. This entry comes from a study of cytomegalovirus exposure and HLA in healthy donors. Method: immunoSEQ multiplex PCR; TCRdb's copy keeps in-frame clones and lacks some. The top ten clones hold approximately 8% of a sample with under 50,000 clones, around 94% of them seen once. The study's findings and limits: For cytomegalovirus status, the classifier reportedly gave diagnoses with high specificity and sensitivity.

The chain combines TRBV5-8 with TRBJ2-7; TRBD2 matches 10 bases. The sample was PBMCs. The sequence came from a woman aged 18-29 years in good health and CMV-seropositive. CDR3 sequence: CASSFSRTSGRPSYEQYF. CDR3 nucleotide sequence: TGTGCCAGCAGCTTCTCTCGGACTAGCGGTCGTCCGTCCTACGAGCAGTACTTC.